This paragraph covers one T cell receptor (beta chain) sequence. V was pared by 2 bases and J by 6 bases, with 1 base of the junction left unmatched. The CDR3 sequence is 15 residues long. Germline V gene data show CDR1 as SEHNR and CDR2 as FQNEAQ (reference sequence). The data were obtained in a study of blood T cell repertoires in COVID-19. Across the whole study: The United States, Italy and Spain provided the acute and convalescent COVID-19 samples. Sources were T cells, B-cell-depleted T cells, or PBMCs; the material itself was cDNA or gDNA.

Methods used by the authors: By means of reference gene primer amplification, nucleated cell counts were estimated. Sequencing used immunoSEQ multiplex PCR; TCRdb keeps in-frame clones, though not all of them. V, J and clone size reflect that table, while D and trimming were determined from the DNA. The sample has 18,000 or so clones, around nine tenths seen once; the top ten hold 9.8%. The TCR was taken from a man in his forties with active COVID-19. The sequencing input was peripheral blood. The rearrangement uses TRBV7-9 and TRBJ2-2; 12 nucleotides align to TRBD2. CDR3 sequence: CASSLPSGRAGELFF. The CDR3 DNA follows: TGTGCCAGCAGCTTACCTAGCGGGAGGGCCGGGGAGCTGTTTTTT.